These 20 T cell receptor beta chains originate from one sample sequenced in a study of T cell repertoires in cytomegalovirus infection. Their target antigens are unknown. MiXCR, applied by TCRdb to the reads, yields one record per CDR3 protein. The sample yields some 940,000 distinct CDR3 sequences, approximately 31% seen once. This material consisted of cultured CD8+ T cells from PBMCs, taken from culture after CMV antigen stimulation. Every receptor here comes from a human donor in good health (CMV status not recorded). Some clones in this sample may be carry-over from other donors' samples.

This clonotype was counted many times. V and J are TRBV7-9 and TRBJ1-1; TRBD1 matches 8 bases. The germline V gene encodes CDR1 SEHNR and CDR2 FQNEAQ (reference sequence). The CDR3 extends over 16 amino acids. V gave up 5 bases and J gave up 1 base; unmatched junction bases: 9. The CDR3 is CASSTPRQGKNTEAFF. For the CDR3, the DNA is TGTGCCAGCAGCACGCCGAGACAGGGGAAGAACACTGAAGCTTTCTTT.

This clonotype was found a few times. V and J are TRBV6-2 or TRBV6-3 and TRBJ1-6; D not resolved. The V end lost 7 bases, the J end lost 7 bases, and 17 bases lay between the germline ends. Germline loops: CDR1 MNHEY, CDR2 SVGEGT. This CDR3 comprises 15 residues. The CDR3 DNA follows: TGTGCCAGCAAGGTATCGTCGGCCGGGAATTCACCCCTCCACTTT. It encodes CASKVSSAGNSPLHF.

The V gene is TRBV15, the J gene TRBJ2-2; D is perhaps TRBD1 or TRBD2 (6 bases each). CDR1 is LNHNV and CDR2 is YYDKDF in the germline V gene (reference sequence). The V end was cut by 3 bases, the J end by 5 bases, with 16 bases between. CDR3 length: 16 residues. The CDR3 DNA sequence: TGTGCCACCAGCAGGACGCAGGGGCGGGGAACCGGGGAGCTGTTTTTT. Its translation is CATSRTQGRGTGELFF.

This clonotype was seen many times. The chain uses TRBV12-3 or TRBV12-4 and TRBJ2-7, with D perhaps TRBD1 (6 bases). The CDR3 is 15 residues long. The ends were cut back, 4 bases at V and 0 bases at J, with 13 bases in the middle. Written as DNA, the CDR3 is TGTGCCAGCAGTTCTTACAGGGACGCCTCCTACGAGCAGTACTTC. It is translated as CASSSYRDASYEQYF.

The chain couples TRBV29-1 to TRBJ2-1, with 9 bases aligning to TRBD1. This CDR3 has 15 amino acids. Germline loops: CDR1 SQVTM, CDR2 ANQGSEA. The trim removed 3 bases at V and 3 bases at J, leaving 6 bases unmatched. The CDR3 spells CSVDPGQGLYNEQFF. In nucleotides, the CDR3 is TGCAGCGTTGATCCGGGACAGGGACTCTACAATGAGCAGTTCTTC.

Many counts were recorded for this clonotype. The V call is TRBV7-8, the J call TRBJ2-6; no reliable D call. V was trimmed by 3 bases and J by 2 bases, leaving 8 bases between them. Germline loops: CDR1 SGHVS, CDR2 FQNEAQ. The CDR3 covers 15 residues. The CDR3 sequence is CASSFRFPGANVLTF. The CDR3 bases are TGTGCCAGCAGCTTTCGGTTTCCTGGGGCCAACGTCCTGACTTTC. The full variable domain, in which reference TRBV7-8 and TRBJ2-6 provide the parts outside the CDR3, is GAGVSQSPRYKVAKRGQDVALRCDPISGHVSLFWYQQALGQGPEFLTYFQNEAQLDKSGLPSDRFFAERPEGSVSTLKIQRTQQEDSAVYLCASSFRFPGANVLTFGAGSRLTVL.

The chain uses TRBV6-6 and TRBJ2-5, with TRBD2 identical over 7 bases. The CDR3 consists of 14 residues. From germline, CDR1 is MNHNY and CDR2 SVGAGI (reference sequence). V was clipped by 2 bases and J by 3 bases; unmatched bases: 3. As DNA, the CDR3 is TGTGCCAGCAGTTACAGCGGGGTCGAAGAGACCCAGTACTTC. Translated, it gives CASSYSGVEETQYF.

A few counts support this clonotype. V is TRBV7-9 and J is TRBJ2-7; D unclear. The V and J ends lost 4 bases and 3 bases respectively, with 10 bases between them. The CDR3 totals 13 residues. The germline gives CDR1 SEHNR, CDR2 FQNEAQ (reference sequence). CDR3 coding DNA: TGTGCCAGCAGCTCAAAGGACCACTACGAGCAGTACGTC. Translating it yields CASSSKDHYEQYV.

The chain has TRBV9 and TRBJ2-1, with TRBD2 as a possible D gene (5 bases). This CDR3 contains 16 residues. Trimming stripped 0 bases from V and 1 base from J, with 11 bases between. In germline, CDR1 is SGDLS, CDR2 YYNGEE. CDR3 sequence (DNA): TGTGCCAGCAGCGTAGAGGCAGGAGGTTCCTACAATGAGCAGTTCTTC. Residues: CASSVEAGGSYNEQFF.

The chain employs TRBV18 and TRBJ2-1; possible D gene TRBD2, 5 bases. Germline V gene lookup returns CDR1 KGHSH and CDR2 LQKENI. With 1 base removed from V and 7 bases from J, the gap between germline ends came to 8 bases. The length of the CDR3 is 13 residues. CDR3 nucleotide sequence: TGTGCCAGCTCACCACTAGGGAGTAATGAGCAGTTCTTC. Protein: CASSPLGSNEQFF.

V is TRBV7-9 and J is TRBJ2-1, with TRBD2 identical over 12 bases. The CDR3 sequence is 17 residues long. The V and J ends lost 4 bases and 2 bases, in that order; junction bases with no gene match: 6. Germline assignment: CDR1 SEHNR and CDR2 FQNEAQ (reference sequence). For the CDR3, the DNA is TGTGCCAGCAGCTCGACTAGCGGGGGCTCTACCTACAATGAGCAGTTCTTC. This gives the protein CASSSTSGGSTYNEQFF. The full variable domain, with the rest looked up from reference TRBV7-9 and TRBJ2-1, is DTGVSQNPRHKITKRGQNVTFRCDPISEHNRLYWYRQTLGQGPEFLTYFQNEAQLEKSRLLSDRFSAERPKGSFSTLEIQRTEQGDSAMYLCASSSTSGGSTYNEQFFGPGTRLTVL.

CDR3 bases: TGCGCCAGCAGCTGGACAGGGGGCAATGAGCAGTTCTTC. It encodes CASSWTGGNEQFF. The V call is TRBV5-1, the J call TRBJ2-1; 10 nucleotides agree with TRBD1. Germline lookup yields CDR1 SGHRS and CDR2 YFSETQ. V lost 3 bases, J lost 6 bases, and 0 bases stayed unmatched. CDR3 length: 13 amino acids.

This rearrangement joins TRBV7-9 to TRBJ2-2, with D perhaps assigned TRBD1 or TRBD2 (5 bases each). The CDR3 is 16 amino acids. V lost 3 bases to trimming and J lost 2 bases, with 13 bases between them. Per germline, CDR1 SEHNR and CDR2 FQNEAQ (reference sequence). The CDR3 reads CASSFPPGTNTGELFF. The CDR3 coding sequence is TGTGCCAGCAGCTTTCCTCCAGGGACCAACACCGGGGAGCTGTTTTTT.

The chain employs TRBV6-6 and TRBJ1-5; D might be TRBD1 (6 bases). This CDR3 is 15 amino acids long. V lost 4 bases to trimming and J lost 7 bases, with 17 bases between them. Germline V gene sequence: CDR1 MNHNY, CDR2 SVGAGI (reference sequence). The CDR3 region has the DNA TGTGCCAGCAGTTCTCGCGGACAGAGAGCGCAGCCCCAGCATTTT. Translating it yields CASSSRGQRAQPQHF.

The sample holds many counts of this clonotype. The rearrangement links TRBV5-5 to TRBJ1-1; unclear D gene. V lost 2 bases to trimming and J lost 1 base, with 12 bases between them. The CDR3 is 15 amino acids. Germline V gene data show CDR1 as SGHKS and CDR2 as YYEKEE (reference sequence). In DNA, the CDR3 is TGTGCCAGCAGCTTAAGGCGGAAAAGGAACACTGAAGCTTTCTTT. Its protein product is CASSLRRKRNTEAFF. Full variable domain (remainder filled in from reference TRBV5-5 and TRBJ1-1): DAGVTQSPTHLIKTRGQQVTLRCSPISGHKSVSWYQQVLGQGPQFIFQYYEKEERGRGNFPDRFSARQFPNYSSELNVNALLLGDSALYLCASSLRRKRNTEAFFGQGTRLTVV.

CDR3 loop: CATSRDYRGQRWNTEAFF. The CDR3, as DNA: TGTGCCACCAGCAGAGATTACAGGGGGCAGAGGTGGAACACTGAAGCTTTCTTT. The chain joins TRBV15 to TRBJ1-1; 9 bases agree with TRBD1. Germline CDR1 and CDR2: LNHNV and YYDKDF (reference sequence). After removal of 0 bases from V and 1 base from J, the junction contained 9 bases not matched to a gene. This CDR3 comprises 18 residues.

The J gene is TRBJ2-7, the V gene TRBV29-1; D call uncertain. Germline V lookup: CDR1 SQVTM, CDR2 ANQGSEA. Trimming stripped 1 base from V and 6 bases from J, with 10 bases between. This CDR3 is built from 12 residues. The CDR3 DNA reads TGCAGCGTTGAAGGGCGGCTCTCCGAGCAGTACTTC. Amino acid sequence: CSVEGRLSEQYF.

Many counts were recorded for this clonotype. The chain has TRBV7-8 and TRBJ1-2; unclear D gene. CDR3 length equals 16 residues. Trimming stripped 4 bases from V and 0 bases from J, with 15 bases between. Germline CDR1 SGHVS, CDR2 FQNEAQ. The CDR3, as DNA: TGTGCCAGCAGCTCCTTCGGGCAGGACCCTAACTATGGCTACACCTTC. Amino acids: CASSSFGQDPNYGYTF.

This clonotype has a handful of counts. The rearrangement uses TRBV27 and TRBJ1-5; D is perhaps TRBD1 (6 bases). The CDR3 is 16 residues long. Trimming took 7 bases from V and 2 from J, leaving 18 bases between them. The germline V gene has CDR1 MNHEY and CDR2 SMNVEV (reference sequence). In DNA, the CDR3 is TGTGCCAGCACCATGACAGGAATTATCGGCAATCAGCCCCAGCATTTT. It specifies CASTMTGIIGNQPQHF.

In its sample, this clonotype was seen many times. The chain links TRBV7-2 to TRBJ2-3; 8 bases are shared with TRBD2. The CDR3 is 14 amino acids. CDR1 is SGHTA, CDR2 FQGNSA, per germline. J lost 2 bases, V lost 6 bases, and 4 bases had no gene match. CDR3 in amino acids: CASSAAGDTDTQYF. CDR3 bases: TGTGCCAGCAGTGCAGCGGGGGACACAGATACGCAGTATTTT.